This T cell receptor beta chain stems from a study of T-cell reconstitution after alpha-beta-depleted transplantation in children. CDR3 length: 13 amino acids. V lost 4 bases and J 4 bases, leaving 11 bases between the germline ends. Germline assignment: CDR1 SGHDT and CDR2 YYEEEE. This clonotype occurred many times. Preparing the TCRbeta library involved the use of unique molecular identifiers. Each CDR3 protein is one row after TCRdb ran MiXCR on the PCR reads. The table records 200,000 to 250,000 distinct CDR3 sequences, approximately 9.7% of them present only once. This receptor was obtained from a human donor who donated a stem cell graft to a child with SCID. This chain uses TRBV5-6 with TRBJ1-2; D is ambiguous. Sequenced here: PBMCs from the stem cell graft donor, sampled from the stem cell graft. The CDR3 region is CASSPSTAYGYTF. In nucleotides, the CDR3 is TGTGCCAGCAGCCCAAGTACAGCCTATGGCTACACCTTC.